The present entry profiles one TCR beta chain with its context. The data originate from a study of shared clonotypes between healthy human individuals. Overall study: A couple of female and three male donors aged 18 to 49 were enrolled.

The CDR3 runs to 17 residues. Unsorted samples relied on roughly 100 million PBMCs, which served as the source of genomic DNA. Deep was the level at which the assay was run. Profiled with immunoSEQ multiplex PCR; TCRdb holds only in-frame clones, not every one. The repertoire holds around 480,000 clones, with 60% to 80% as singletons. This receptor was identified in a woman between 40 and 50 years old in good health. Some clones in this sample may be carry-over from other donors' samples. The V and J genes are TRBV21-1 and TRBJ2-4; the table's D call, TRBD2, has no DNA check behind it. TRBV21-1 is termed a pseudogene. Sequences were obtained from PBMCs. CDR3 residues: CASSKGLAGASKNIQYF. The CDR3 DNA sequence: TGTGCCAGCAGCAAAGGACTAGCGGGAGCCTCCAAAAACATTCAGTACTTC.